These 28 T cell receptor beta chains came from one sample sequenced in a study of breast tumors, draining lymph nodes, adjacent tissues. Samples came from axillary lymph nodes draining the breast cancer. TCRdb re-derived calls from the multiplex PCR reads in MiXCR, one entry per CDR3 protein. The sample consists of nearly 200,000 distinct CDR3 sequences, 25% to 40% of them appearing once. The sample consisted of axillary lymph node tissue. The receptors originated from a female donor with breast cancer. Some clones in this sample may be carry-over from other donors' samples.

This clonotype was seen repeatedly, ten times or more. The rearrangement joins TRBV20-1 to TRBJ2-2; D remains unclear. This CDR3 region has 13 residues. Looked up from germline, CDR1 is DFQATT and CDR2 is SNEGSKA (reference sequence). V was trimmed by 0 bases and J by 2 bases, leaving 4 bases between them. CDR3 nucleotide sequence: TGCAGTGCTAGAGAGCATAACACCGGGGAGCTGTTTTTT. It codes for CSAREHNTGELFF.

This clonotype was seen many times. This chain connects TRBV12-3 or TRBV12-4 to TRBJ2-7; D gene uncertain. CDR3 length equals 14 residues. V was shortened by 5 bases and J by 1 base, with 12 bases between the two germline ends. The CDR3 sequence: CASSPSVVSYEQYF. The CDR3 region has the DNA TGTGCCAGCAGTCCCTCCGTAGTGTCCTACGAGCAGTACTTC.

This clonotype was seen a few times. The genes are TRBV6-2 or TRBV6-3 and TRBJ2-1, with no clear D. Trimming took off 2 bases at V and 5 bases at J, with 7 bases between the two ends. Germline V lookup: CDR1 MNHEY, CDR2 SVGEGT. This CDR3 comprises 13 residues. The CDR3 DNA reads as TGTGCCAGCAGTTACAGGGCGAACAATGAGCAGTTCTTC. This gives the protein CASSYRANNEQFF.

This clonotype was seen many times. The chain joins TRBV29-1 to TRBJ2-5; D not resolved. This CDR3 is built from 13 residues. From germline, CDR1 is SQVTM and CDR2 ANQGSEA. The CDR3 is CSIARLRQETQYF. CDR3 bases: TGCAGTATAGCAAGGCTCAGGCAAGAGACCCAGTACTTC.

This clonotype has more than one count but fewer than ten. With a much larger clone just one base away, this may be a read error. The V gene is TRBV5-5, the J gene TRBJ1-2; D call uncertain. Trimming took off 0 bases at V and 4 bases at J, with 13 bases between the two ends. CDR3 length: 15 amino acids. Germline V lookup: CDR1 SGHKS, CDR2 YYEKEE (reference sequence). The chain's CDR3 is CASSLELAAGYGYTF. CDR3 DNA: TGTGCCAGCAGCTTGGAGTTGGCGGCTGGCTATGGCTACACCTTC.

This clonotype showed up many times. The genes are TRBV25-1 and TRBJ2-3, with 13 bases lining up with TRBD2. The germline gives CDR1 MGHDK, CDR2 SYGVNS. The CDR3 runs 15 residues. J gave up 4 bases and V 4 bases, and 2 bases lay outside the gene matches. The CDR3 nucleotides read TGTGCCAGCAGTGGAGGACTAGCGGGAGCAGATACGCAGTATTTT. Encoded protein: CASSGGLAGADTQYF.

This clonotype has a count of ten or more. CDR3 in DNA: TGTGCCAGTAGTATAGGGGGATCGGCAGATACGCAGTATTTT. It yields the protein CASSIGGSADTQYF. The chain uses TRBV19 and TRBJ2-3; D is unclear. With 1 base removed from V and 4 bases from J, the gap between germline ends came to 9 bases. The length of the CDR3 is 14 residues. Germline V CDR1 and CDR2: LNHDA, SQIVND (reference sequence).

Points on this clonotype: A much larger clonotype is one base distant, so this may be a read error. The chain couples TRBV3-1 to TRBJ2-2; tentatively, D is TRBD1 or TRBD2 (5 bases each). CDR3 length: 15 amino acids. Trimming cost V 5 bases and J 3 bases, with 13 bases left between them. CDR1 LGHDT and CDR2 YNNKEL come from the germline V gene (reference sequence). This CDR3 reads CASSTRRGDTGELFF. Written as DNA, the CDR3 is TGTGCCAGCAGCACCCGGAGAGGGGACACCGGGGAGCTGTTTTTT.

As concerns this clonotype: The CDR3 does not close with the conserved phenylalanine or tryptophan, likely indicating a read error. The rearrangement joins TRBV9 to TRBJ1-5, with 11 bases fitting TRBD1. CDR3 length: 16 amino acids. CDR1 is SGDLS and CDR2 is YYNGEE in the germline V gene. V lost 4 bases and J lost 2; bases outside the gene matches: 5. CDR3 amino acids: CASSPGQGAGNQPQHS. The CDR3 bases are TGTGCCAGCAGCCCTGGACAGGGGGCTGGCAATCAGCCCCAGCATTCT.

As concerns this clonotype: A much bigger clone sits one base away, suggesting this may be a read error. The rearrangement uses TRBV3-1 and TRBJ2-5, with 7 bases fitting TRBD1. The CDR3 loop spans 14 amino acids. With 3 bases clipped from V and 1 base from J, the junction kept 2 bases outside the gene matches. Per germline, CDR1 LGHDT and CDR2 YNNKEL (reference sequence). CDR3 DNA sequence: TGTGCCAGCAGCCAGTGGGACAGCCAAGAGACCCAGTACTTC. This codes for CASSQWDSQETQYF.

This clonotype was counted at least ten times. The chain links TRBV2 to TRBJ1-4; D call uncertain. Germline assignment: CDR1 SNHLY and CDR2 FYNNEI. V was cut by 5 bases and J by 3 bases, with 10 bases left in between. CDR3 length: 14 residues. The CDR3 bases are TGTGCCAGCAGTAGGGTGGCCGCTAATGAAAAACTGTTTTTT. Amino acids: CASSRVAANEKLFF.

This clonotype was found many times. The genes are TRBV5-5 and TRBJ2-1; D is uncertain. With 1 base removed from V and 1 base from J, the gap between germline ends came to 9 bases. Germline-derived CDR1 and CDR2 are SGHKS and YYEKEE (reference sequence). CDR3 length: 15 residues. CDR3 loop: CASSLSEGSYNEQFF. CDR3 coding DNA: TGTGCCAGCAGCTTGAGCGAAGGTTCCTACAATGAGCAGTTCTTC. Complete variable domain (other parts from reference TRBV5-5 and TRBJ2-1): DAGVTQSPTHLIKTRGQQVTLRCSPISGHKSVSWYQQVLGQGPQFIFQYYEKEERGRGNFPDRFSARQFPNYSSELNVNALLLGDSALYLCASSLSEGSYNEQFFGPGTRLTVL.

The sample holds a few counts of this clonotype. This may stem from a read error, because a much larger clone lies one nucleotide away. This chain connects TRBV6-6 to TRBJ2-7; 12 positions agree with TRBD2. The CDR3 extends over 15 amino acids. V lost 0 bases and J lost 7; bases outside the gene matches: 4. Germline assignment: CDR1 MNHNY and CDR2 SVGAGI (reference sequence). In DNA, the CDR3 is TGTGCCAGCAGTTACTCCCTAGCGGGAGGGGGAGAGCAGTACTTC. This translates into CASSYSLAGGGEQYF.

This clonotype was seen repeatedly, ten times or more. J is TRBJ2-1 and V is TRBV5-8; TRBD1 or TRBD2 may be the D gene (6 bases each). V was trimmed by 1 base and J by 7 bases, leaving 12 bases between them. CDR1 SGHTS and CDR2 YDEGEE come from the germline V gene. The CDR3 has 14 amino acids. In DNA form, the CDR3 reads TGTGCCAGCAGCTTGCCCGGGGGCCAGAATGAGCAGTTCTTC. This encodes CASSLPGGQNEQFF.

This clonotype was counted ten times or more. The V gene is TRBV20-1, the J gene TRBJ2-5; TRBD1 is a possible D gene (6 bases). The V gene's germline CDR1 is DFQATT and CDR2 SNEGSKA (reference sequence). V shed 2 bases and J shed 0 bases, with 19 bases lying between them. The length of the CDR3 is 17 residues. The CDR3 bases are TGCAGTGCTAGATTACGAGGGGACATTTCCAACCAAGAGACCCAGTACTTC. It is translated as CSARLRGDISNQETQYF.

This clonotype showed up many times. The rearrangement uses TRBV7-9 and TRBJ2-7, with D possibly matching TRBD2 (5 bases). Trimming left V 3 bases short and J 2 bases short, with 11 bases between. From germline, CDR1 is SEHNR and CDR2 FQNEAQ (reference sequence). The CDR3 consists of 14 residues. In nucleotides, the CDR3 is TGTGCCAGCAGCTTGGCAGGAGGTACCTACGAGCAGTACTTC. Residues: CASSLAGGTYEQYF.

This clonotype was counted a single time. A read error may account for a junction end that differs from germline. V usage is TRBV25-1 and J usage is TRBJ1-4, with D unresolved. This CDR3 has 13 amino acids. CDR1 and CDR2 from the germline V gene are MGHDK and SYGVNS. The CDR3 region is CASSPVSGEKPFF. CDR3 bases: TGTGCCAGCAGCCCAGTATCAGGTGAAAAACCGTTTTTT.

Points on this clonotype: A much larger clone differs from this one at a single base, so this may be a read error. V is TRBV7-2 and J is TRBJ2-1; 8 positions agree with TRBD2. This CDR3 comprises 22 residues. V lost 3 bases and J lost 1; bases outside the gene matches: 23. CDR1 SGHTA and CDR2 FQGNSA come from the germline V gene. The CDR3 coding sequence is TGTGCCAGCAGCTTTTCCCTACAGCGGGGGATGCCTCGCATTTATTCCTACAATGAGCAGTTCTTC. This gives the protein CASSFSLQRGMPRIYSYNEQFF.

This clonotype has just a few counts. One end of the junction fails to match germline, which may point to a read error. V and J are TRBV9 and TRBJ1-1; no firm D call. Germline loops: CDR1 SGDLS, CDR2 YYNGEE. This CDR3 is 16 amino acids long. The CDR3 reads CASSATPRFLNTAAFF. In nucleotides, the CDR3 is TGTGCCAGCAGCGCGACGCCTCGATTCTTGAACACTGCAGCTTTCTTT.

The rearrangement uses TRBV6-2 or TRBV6-3 and TRBJ1-5; possibly TRBD1 for D (5 bases). Germline CDR1 reads MNHEY; CDR2 reads SVGEGT. The length of the CDR3 is 13 residues. Trimming left V 2 bases short and J 8 bases short, with 10 bases between. CDR3 protein: CASSYGGSKPQHF. As DNA, the CDR3 is TGTGCCAGCAGTTACGGGGGGAGCAAGCCCCAGCATTTT.

Of note for this clonotype: Relative to the germline gene, one junction end is altered; a read error may explain this. V is TRBV10-3 and J is TRBJ2-7; 15 nucleotides line up with TRBD2. The germline V gene has CDR1 ENHRY and CDR2 SYGVKD. The CDR3 totals 16 residues. DNA of the CDR3: TGTGCCACCAGTGGGGGACTAGCGGGAGGTGGGGGCGGGCAGTACTTC. Its protein product is CATSGGLAGGGGGQYF.

This clonotype was seen repeatedly, ten times or more. This sequence joins TRBV9 and TRBJ2-7; TRBD1 matches 7 bases. Germline assignment: CDR1 SGDLS and CDR2 YYNGEE. The CDR3 runs to 14 residues. V was pared by 3 bases and J by 3 bases, with 6 bases of the junction left unmatched. The CDR3 DNA follows: TGTGCCAGCAGCGCGCTCCGGGACAGCTACGAGCAGTACTTC. Translating gives CASSALRDSYEQYF.

This clonotype was picked up a small number of times. This chain connects TRBV3-1 to TRBJ2-1; 9 bases fit TRBD1. The germline CDR1 and CDR2 sequences are LGHDT and YNNKEL (reference sequence). V was clipped by 1 base and J by 5 bases; unmatched bases: 6. The CDR3 contains 16 residues. The CDR3 sequence: CASSQAGDRVNNEQFF. CDR3 coding DNA: TGTGCCAGCAGCCAAGCGGGGGACAGGGTAAACAATGAGCAGTTCTTC.

This clonotype was picked up many times. V gene TRBV6-2 or TRBV6-3 combines with J gene TRBJ2-5, with 12 bases fitting TRBD1. The CDR3 has 16 amino acids. In germline, CDR1 is MNHEY, CDR2 SVGEGT. V lost 5 bases and J lost 5; bases outside the gene matches: 9. In DNA, the CDR3 is TGTGCCAGCAGTGTAAGGGACAGGGGGCTTGGTGAGACCCAGTACTTC. It yields the protein CASSVRDRGLGETQYF.

As for this clonotype: The conserved phenylalanine or tryptophan is not found at the CDR3 terminus, so this likely reflects a read error. The chain employs TRBV18 and TRBJ1-3, with 8 bases identical to TRBD1. CDR1 is KGHSH and CDR2 is LQKENI in the germline V gene. The CDR3 extends over 16 amino acids. Losses at the gene ends were 4 bases for V and 0 bases for J; bases not matched to a gene: 5. The DNA for the CDR3 is TGTGCCAGCTCACGGTTCGACAGGGGCTCTGGAAACACCATATATTCT. It encodes CASSRFDRGSGNTIYS.

The table lists this clonotype with many counts. This chain connects TRBV7-3 to TRBJ2-2; 12 bases map to TRBD2. Germline V CDR1 and CDR2: SGHTA, FQGTGA. The V segment lost 3 bases and the J segment 1 base; nucleotides outside the gene matches: 9. The CDR3 consists of 19 residues. The CDR3 spells CASSFGLAGLTENTGELFF. CDR3 in DNA: TGTGCCAGCAGCTTCGGACTAGCGGGACTCACCGAGAACACCGGGGAGCTGTTTTTT.

This clonotype has a count of ten or more. This CDR3 reads CSASQGDKAYNSPLHF. The CDR3 DNA reads as TGCAGTGCTTCCCAGGGGGACAAAGCCTATAATTCACCCCTCCACTTT. This chain links TRBV20-1 with TRBJ1-6; TRBD1 aligns across 7 bases. This CDR3 is built from 16 residues. V trimming: 5 bases; J trimming: 2 bases; junction bases outside the gene matches: 9. Germline CDR1 DFQATT, CDR2 SNEGSKA (reference sequence).

As concerns this clonotype: Given a much more abundant clone one base away, this may be a read error. Here the CDR3 reads CASSYGGLGTETQYF. The CDR3 coding sequence is TGCGCCAGCAGCTACGGCGGACTGGGAACGGAGACCCAGTACTTC. V gene TRBV5-1 combines with J gene TRBJ2-5, with a possible D match to TRBD2 (5 bases). The CDR3 covers 15 residues. CDR1 and CDR2 (germline): SGHRS, YFSETQ. V gave up 3 bases and J gave up 5 bases, with 17 bases separating them. Using reference TRBV5-1 and TRBJ2-5 for the parts outside the CDR3, the full variable domain is KAGVTQTPRYLIKTRGQQVTLSCSPISGHRSVSWYQQTPGQGLQFLFEYFSETQRNKGNFPGRFSGRQFSNSRSEMNVSTLELGDSALYLCASSYGGLGTETQYFGPGTRLLVL.